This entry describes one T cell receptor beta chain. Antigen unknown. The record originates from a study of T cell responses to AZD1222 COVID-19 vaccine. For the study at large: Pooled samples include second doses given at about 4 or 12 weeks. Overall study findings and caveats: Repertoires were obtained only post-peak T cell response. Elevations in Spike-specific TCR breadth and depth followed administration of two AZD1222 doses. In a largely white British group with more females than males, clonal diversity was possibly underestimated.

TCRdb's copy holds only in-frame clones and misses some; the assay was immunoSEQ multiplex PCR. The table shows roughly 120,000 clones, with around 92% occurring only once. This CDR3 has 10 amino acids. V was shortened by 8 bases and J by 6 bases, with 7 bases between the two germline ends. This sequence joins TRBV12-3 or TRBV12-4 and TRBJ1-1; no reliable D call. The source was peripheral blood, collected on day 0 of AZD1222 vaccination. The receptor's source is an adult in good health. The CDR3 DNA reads TGTGCCAGCTCAACAGCTGAAGCTTTCTTT. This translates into CASSTAEAFF.